These 25 T cell receptor beta chains came from one sample sequenced in a study of blood T cell repertoires in COVID-19. Clones were read by immunoSEQ multiplex PCR, and TCRdb kept only the in-frame ones, dropping some. The sample holds hundreds of thousands of clones, just under 90% seen once. Sequenced: peripheral blood. The receptors here all came from a man in his fifties or sixties who had recovered from COVID-19.

The chain employs TRBV7-6 and TRBJ1-2, with 8 bases lining up with TRBD1. CDR1 is SGHVS and CDR2 is FNYEAQ in the germline V gene. The CDR3 covers 14 residues. V lost 5 bases to trimming and J lost 8 bases; unmatched junction nucleotides: 10. The CDR3 protein is CASSPTSGGRGYTF. As DNA, the CDR3 is TGTGCCAGCAGCCCGACTTCAGGGGGCAGGGGCTACACCTTC. The whole variable domain, filled in from reference TRBV7-6 and TRBJ1-2, reads GAGVSQSPRYKVTKRGQDVALRCDPISGHVSLYWYRQALGQGPEFLTYFNYEAQQDKSGLPNDRFSAERPEGSISTLTIQRTEQRDSAMYRCASSPTSGGRGYTFGSGTRLTVV.

The chain uses TRBV5-1 and TRBJ2-6; the D gene is possibly TRBD2 (5 bases). This CDR3 has 16 residues. Trimming shortened V by 0 bases and J by 2 bases, and 9 bases separated the two germline ends. Germline lookup yields CDR1 SGHRS and CDR2 YFSETQ. CDR3 protein: CASSLAGVTGANVLTF. The CDR3 nucleotides read TGCGCCAGCAGCTTGGCCGGGGTAACTGGGGCCAACGTCCTGACTTTC.

The rearrangement uses TRBV6-6 and TRBJ1-1, with 10 bases fitting TRBD1. Trimming removed 4 bases from V and 1 base from J; junction bases left unmatched: 3. The CDR3 sequence is 15 residues long. Germline assignment: CDR1 MNHNY and CDR2 SVGAGI (reference sequence). The CDR3 spells CASSWDRGPNTEAFF. CDR3 sequence (DNA): TGTGCCAGCAGTTGGGACAGGGGCCCGAACACTGAAGCTTTCTTT.

The V gene is TRBV6-2 or TRBV6-3, the J gene TRBJ2-7; 7 bases agree with TRBD2. J lost 4 bases, V lost 4 bases, and 7 bases had no gene match. CDR3 size: 14 residues. Germline V gives CDR1 MNHEY, CDR2 SVGEGT. CDR3 protein: CASSSGTTSYEQYF. In DNA form, the CDR3 reads TGTGCCAGCAGTTCGGGGACTACCTCATACGAGCAGTACTTC.

For the CDR3, the DNA is TGTGCCAGCTCACGCTCCAGGGACTACAATGAGCAGTTCTTC. The encoded protein is CASSRSRDYNEQFF. The chain recombines TRBV18 with TRBJ2-1; weak D call: TRBD1 (5 bases). Trimming removed 4 bases at V and 3 bases at J, with 10 bases between. Germline loops: CDR1 KGHSH, CDR2 LQKENI. This CDR3 is 14 amino acids long.

This clone was seen a few times. The chain is built from TRBV27 and TRBJ2-7; possibly TRBD1 for D (6 bases). The V end lost 6 bases, the J end lost 7 bases, and 13 bases lay between the germline ends. Looked up from germline, CDR1 is MNHEY and CDR2 is SMNVEV (reference sequence). There are 12 residues in the CDR3. The CDR3, as DNA: TGTGCCAGCAGGGGGACATCTGGAGAGCAGTACTTC. Amino acids: CASRGTSGEQYF.

The gene calls are TRBV9 and TRBJ1-6, with a tentative D call TRBD1 (5 bases). This CDR3 contains 15 residues. Germline V CDR1 and CDR2: SGDLS, YYNGEE. V shed 3 bases and J shed 3 bases, with 10 bases lying between them. CDR3 nucleotide sequence: TGTGCCAGCAGCGGACAGTTTCACTATAATTCACCCCTCCACTTT. Amino acids: CASSGQFHYNSPLHF.

The CDR3 coding sequence is TGCGCCAGCAGCTCAACCGGGACAGGGGGCGCTAACTATGGCTACACCTTC. Translated, it gives CASSSTGTGGANYGYTF. This rearrangement joins TRBV5-1 to TRBJ1-2; 12 bases line up with TRBD1. Germline V gene sequence: CDR1 SGHRS, CDR2 YFSETQ. V was pared by 3 bases and J by 0 bases, with 6 bases of the junction left unmatched. There are 17 residues in the CDR3.

The J gene is TRBJ1-4, the V gene TRBV2, with TRBD1 identical over 10 bases. J lost 8 bases, V lost 3 bases, and 3 bases had no gene match. The CDR3 has 14 amino acids. The germline V gene encodes CDR1 SNHLY and CDR2 FYNNEI. DNA of the CDR3: TGTGCCAGCAGTGAGAGGACAGGGGGGGAAAAACTGTTTTTT. Its protein product is CASSERTGGEKLFF.

The CDR3 sequence: CASSFGTGSYEQYF. The CDR3 DNA reads as TGTGCCAGCAGCTTCGGGACAGGGTCCTACGAGCAGTACTTC. This chain connects TRBV5-4 to TRBJ2-7; 9 bases fit TRBD1. V lost 2 bases to trimming and J lost 1 base; unmatched junction nucleotides: 1. Germline CDR1 SGHNT, CDR2 YYREEE (reference sequence). The CDR3 sequence is 14 residues long.

To note about this clone: The sample holds other DNA sequences that translate to the same CDR3. The gene calls are TRBV5-4 and TRBJ2-7, with 9 bases matching TRBD1. V shed 5 bases, J shed 0 bases, and the junction held 6 bases outside the gene matches. Germline V gives CDR1 SGHNT, CDR2 YYREEE (reference sequence). This CDR3 has 15 residues. The CDR3: CASSLPGQGSYEQYF. The CDR3 bases are TGTGCCAGCAGTTTGCCGGGACAGGGCTCCTACGAGCAGTACTTC.

This clone has a handful of counts. The chain combines TRBV2 with TRBJ2-7, with TRBD2 matching 10 bases. J was trimmed by 5 bases and V by 6 bases; bases with no gene match: 7. The CDR3 runs 14 residues. Germline lookup yields CDR1 SNHLY and CDR2 FYNNEI. CDR3 coding DNA: TGTGCCAGCAGGGAGAGCGGGGGGGCCGACGAGCAGTACTTC. This encodes CASRESGGADEQYF.

CDR3 nucleotides: TGTGCCATCAGTGACCCCCTAGCGGGGGGCACAGATACGCAGTATTTT. This encodes CAISDPLAGGTDTQYF. V gene TRBV10-3 combines with J gene TRBJ2-3; 10 bases map to TRBD2. Germline V gene lookup returns CDR1 ENHRY and CDR2 SYGVKD. CDR3 length: 16 amino acids. V gave up 3 bases and J gave up 1 base; unmatched junction bases: 4.

The genes are TRBV29-1 and TRBJ2-6; 8 positions agree with TRBD1. CDR1 and CDR2 from the germline V gene are SQVTM and ANQGSEA. J lost 0 bases, V lost 7 bases, and 8 bases had no gene match. The CDR3 runs 16 residues. The CDR3, as DNA: TGCAGCGCCATGACAGGGGCAGGCTCTGGGGCCAACGTCCTGACTTTC. It codes for CSAMTGAGSGANVLTF.

V gene TRBV5-1 combines with J gene TRBJ1-2, with 8 bases identical to TRBD1. Germline V lookup: CDR1 SGHRS, CDR2 YFSETQ. Losses at the gene ends were 0 bases for V and 8 bases for J; bases not matched to a gene: 6. The CDR3 consists of 14 residues. CDR3 sequence reads: CASSLGQGRGGYTF. Here the CDR3 DNA reads TGCGCCAGCAGCTTGGGACAGGGGCGGGGAGGCTACACCTTC.

This clone appeared a single time. The CDR3 bases are TGCGCCAGCAGCTTGGCCCGCAGACAGGCTGCGGCTGAAGCTTTCTTT. Its translation: CASSLARRQAAAEAFF. The chain employs TRBV5-1 and TRBJ1-1; a weak D match, TRBD1 (6 bases). In germline, CDR1 is SGHRS, CDR2 YFSETQ. This CDR3 region has 16 residues. Trimming took off 0 bases at V and 6 bases at J, with 18 bases between the two ends.

As DNA, the CDR3 is TGTGCCTGGAGGGGGCGGGACAGTCAAATCTATGGCTACACCTTC. This encodes CAWRGRDSQIYGYTF. The rearrangement joins TRBV30 to TRBJ1-2, with TRBD1 matching over 7 bases. Germline V lookup: CDR1 GTSNPN, CDR2 SVGIG (reference sequence). This CDR3 is built from 15 residues. Unmatched junction bases numbered 11, after V lost 3 bases and J lost 4 bases. Using reference TRBV30 and TRBJ1-2 for the parts outside the CDR3, the full variable domain is SQTIHQWPATLVQPVGSPLSLECTVEGTSNPNLYWYRQAAGRGLQLLFYSVGIGQISSEVPQNLSASRPQDRQFILSSKKLLLSDSGFYLCAWRGRDSQIYGYTFGSGTRLTVV.

This sequence joins TRBV30 and TRBJ2-3; 8 nucleotides agree with TRBD2. This CDR3 is 14 amino acids long. Germline CDR1 and CDR2: GTSNPN and SVGIG (reference sequence). V was pared by 4 bases and J by 2 bases, with 5 bases of the junction left unmatched. The CDR3 DNA reads TGTGCCTGGATCCGGGGGGGCCTCACAGATACGCAGTATTTT. This translates into CAWIRGGLTDTQYF. Together with reference TRBV30 and TRBJ2-3, the CDR3 gives the full variable domain: SQTIHQWPATLVQPVGSPLSLECTVEGTSNPNLYWYRQAAGRGLQLLFYSVGIGQISSEVPQNLSASRPQDRQFILSSKKLLLSDSGFYLCAWIRGGLTDTQYFGPGTRLTVL.

This clone was found once. The rearrangement links TRBV5-1 to TRBJ2-7, with a tentative D call TRBD1 (6 bases). In germline, CDR1 is SGHRS, CDR2 YFSETQ. The CDR3 is 13 residues long. Trimming removed 4 bases at V and 7 bases at J, with 15 bases between. DNA of the CDR3: TGCGCCAGCAGCGGTTCAGGGGTGGGTGAGCAGTACTTC. The encoded protein is CASSGSGVGEQYF.

J is TRBJ2-7 and V is TRBV28; 10 nucleotides line up with TRBD2. The CDR3 has 15 residues. With 4 bases clipped from V and 1 base from J, the junction kept 4 bases outside the gene matches. Germline loops: CDR1 MDHEN, CDR2 SYDVKM. DNA for the CDR3: TGTGCCAGCAGTTCTAGCGGGAGCGATTCCTACGAGCAGTACTTC. This codes for CASSSSGSDSYEQYF. Looking up the rest from reference TRBV28 and TRBJ2-7 gives the full variable domain: DVKVTQSSRYLVKRTGEKVFLECVQDMDHENMFWYRQDPGLGLRLIYFSYDVKMKEKGDIPEGYSVSREKKERFSLILESASTNQTSMYLCASSSSGSDSYEQYFGPGTRLTVT.

The chain links TRBV2 to TRBJ1-2; D remains unclear. The CDR3 has 12 residues. Germline loops: CDR1 SNHLY, CDR2 FYNNEI. V dropped 7 bases and J dropped 2 bases, with 8 bases sitting between them. The CDR3 DNA sequence: TGTGCCAGCAAGGACTACAACTATGGCTACACCTTC. This encodes CASKDYNYGYTF. The variable domain in full, with the rest retrieved from reference TRBV2 and TRBJ1-2, is EPEVTQTPSHQVTQMGQEVILRCVPISNHLYFYWYRQILGQKVEFLVSFYNNEISEKSEIFDDQFSVERPDGSNFTLKIRSTKLEDSAMYFCASKDYNYGYTFGSGTRLTVV.

The chain carries TRBV5-8 and TRBJ2-1, with D maybe TRBD2 (6 bases). With 1 base removed from V and 2 bases from J, the gap between germline ends came to 13 bases. Per germline, CDR1 SGHTS and CDR2 YDEGEE. This CDR3 is built from 16 residues. The CDR3 protein is CASSLPGGATYNEQFF. The CDR3 DNA reads as TGTGCCAGCAGCTTGCCGGGCGGGGCTACCTACAATGAGCAGTTCTTC.

The V call is TRBV9, the J call TRBJ2-1, with 14 bases aligning to TRBD2. The CDR3 has 16 amino acids. Germline-derived CDR1 and CDR2 are SGDLS and YYNGEE. V gave up 4 bases and J gave up 4 bases; unmatched junction bases: 4. The CDR3 region has the DNA TGTGCCAGCAGCCCGAGACTAGCGGGAGGGTACAATGAGCAGTTCTTC. Translated: CASSPRLAGGYNEQFF.

There are a few counts of this clone. V gene TRBV27 combines with J gene TRBJ2-7; tentatively, D is TRBD1 (6 bases). The CDR3 is made up of 14 amino acids. Trimming removed 4 bases from V and 12 bases from J, with 22 bases in between. From germline, CDR1 is MNHEY and CDR2 SMNVEV (reference sequence). CDR3 sequence: CASSSHQGSLASYF. In nucleotides, the CDR3 is TGTGCCAGCAGTTCCCACCAGGGGAGCCTTGCCTCGTACTTC.

The chain joins TRBV7-3 to TRBJ2-6; no clear D gene. The CDR3 has 13 amino acids. Germline assignment: CDR1 SGHTA and CDR2 FQGTGA. The V end lost 3 bases, the J end lost 4 bases, and 4 bases lay between the germline ends. CDR3 DNA: TGTGCCAGCAGCTTCTACGGGGCCAACGTCCTGACTTTC. It is translated as CASSFYGANVLTF. The entire variable domain, with the rest obtained from reference TRBV7-3 and TRBJ2-6, is as follows: GAGVSQTPSNKVTEKGKYVELRCDPISGHTALYWYRQSLGQGPEFLIYFQGTGAADDSGLPNDRFFAVRPEGSVSTLKIQRTERGDSAVYLCASSFYGANVLTFGAGSRLTVL.